The text below deals with one T cell receptor beta chain. It lacks a known antigen. Base qualities are missing; no much larger clone stands one base away. These data belong to a study of cytomegalovirus exposure and HLA in healthy donors (dated by TCRdb to between 2016 and 2019). Regarding the research as a whole: An earlier analysis of approximately 640 of the donors reported approximately 270 Gb of sequence data and some 120 million unique TCR beta sequences from 150 million to 200 million T cells. An early release that covered more than 550 HLA-typed donors contained approximately 320 gigabases of sequencing data and about 93 million unique TCR sequences. Of the roughly 400 genotyped donors, about 80% fell in the genetic ancestry cluster associated with self-reported Caucasian donors. The study was designed to test whether signatures of past pathogen exposure could be identified by cataloging public T cell receptors. The study used immunosequencing to profile the T cell repertoires of about 670 subjects and linked those repertoires to cytomegalovirus serostatus. Along with the approximately 670-subject first cohort, a separate validation cohort of over a hundred different subjects was used. To predict cytomegalovirus infection status, the study brought together high-throughput TCR immunosequencing, statistical association of individual TCRs with disease status, and machine learning. In a later analysis, previously published TCR beta repertoires from several hundred donors were re-analyzed and high-resolution HLA genotyping was added so that TCR occurrence patterns could be studied. In the later analysis, no new phenotypic data were used to find candidate immune exposures; instead, reliance was placed on TCR beta sequences and their occurrence across donors. An earlier analysis of approximately 640 of the donors applied high-throughput TCR beta sequencing to assess whether each TCR beta V gene segment acted as functional or pseudogenic. Donor age, sex, ethnicity and CMV serostatus were compiled alongside the repertoire data. A later genetic analysis used genome-wide SNP genotypes for about 65% of the 666 donors, treating that subset as a discovery cohort. All discovery cohort repertoires had been generated using a single sequencing platform. HLA typing included class I and class II loci at four-digit resolution. Typing coverage varied by locus: roughly 629-640 donors for A, B, C, DRB1 and DQB1; approximately 560 for DQA1; about 570 for DPA1; under 490 for DPB1. Roughly five DR-DQ haplotypes were handled as single units for association and clustering, since linkage in the cohort was strong. On average, 235,054 unique TCR beta nucleotide sequences were sequenced per donor among some 430 genotyped donors of the cohort, with roughly 18% of those sequences being non-productive. Beyond this particular receptor, the publication reports: The presence/absence analyses assumed that sequencing depth was roughly uniform across donors, and that assumption may not be true. CMV serostatus was the only immune exposure information available for the cohort. A further reported finding was that TCR beta sequences accurately predicted the HLA-A and HLA-B alleles for most subjects in the first cohort. In vitro tests confirmed that a few of the cytomegalovirus-associated TCR beta chains recognize cytomegalovirus antigens. In a later genetic analysis, fewer N-insertions in productive TCRs were reported among donors in an Asian-associated ancestry cluster than the roughly 700-donor mean. An earlier analysis of 587 of the donors showed that most TCR beta V segments appeared in productive rearrangements either about 90% or about 30% of the time, which broadly matched IMGT annotations. The authors suggested that the approach could potentially be generalized to other disease states and immunological phenotypes. In the study, around 160 TCR beta chains were listed as associated with cytomegalovirus. HLA typing was unavailable for some donors at each locus, so association tests used only the typed subset. Most TCR sequences were seen in very few donors, while some public TCRs were found in many individuals. In a later analysis, HLA-associated TCR beta chains were found to be more clonally expanded and to have lower generation probabilities than equally common non-associated chains. According to a later analysis, TCR association rates differed among HLA loci, with DRB1 alleles showing the most associated TCRs and HLA-C alleles showing the fewest. V-gene and J-gene trimming of TCR beta chains was associated with a missense DCLRE1C variant in a later genetic analysis, and the association was replicated in an independent cohort. A cluster of highly shared sequence variants was judged likely to be a technical artifact of the sequencing pipeline. Correlated functional status among segregating V segments might reflect linkage disequilibrium, but an unknown experimental factor could not be ruled out. Because counts were too low, fewer than 20 rarely observed V segments, including chromosome 9 orphons, were excluded from the earlier analysis of 587 of the donors. According to a later analysis, parvovirus B19, influenza, CMV and Epstein-Barr virus appeared linked to several top co-occurrence clusters. Cytomegalovirus status was reported to be diagnosed by the classifier with high specificity and sensitivity in both the original and validation cohorts. In this cohort, only TCR beta chains were sequenced, and detectable features were limited by the absence of alpha or paired-chain data. Because the 87-base-pair reads could not distinguish some IMGT-functional V segments, including TRBV6-2 and TRBV6-3, those segments were excluded. A later analysis found that most CMV-associated TCR beta chains appeared HLA-restricted, with HLA associations seemingly driven largely by CMV exposure. Specific HLA alleles were associated with around 18,000 TCR beta sequences at a false discovery rate of 0.05 in a later analysis. Assigning TCR associations to individual alleles was difficult when HLA alleles, especially DR and DQ, strongly co-occurred.

Based on the germline V gene, the CDR1 and CDR2 sequences are SNHLY and FYNNEI. Germline trimming amounts to 7 bases on V and 0 bases on J, with 3 as the count of junction bases outside the gene matches. From the cysteine up to the phenylalanine, the CDR3 has a length of 13 residues. Just the 39-base CDR3 DNA is kept, in frame starting at base 1. Library construction relied on the immunoSEQ multiplex PCR assay. A mixture of 60 forward primers for TCR Vbeta segments and 13 reverse primers for TCR Jbeta segments was used in the multiplex PCR. The CDR3 region of rearranged TCR beta genes was amplified from genomic DNA by a multiplex PCR assay. On the Illumina HiSeq System, the amplified TCR beta libraries were sequenced as 87-base-pair reads. The authors' analysis ran thus. A later analysis tallied 70 million to 100 million unique TCR beta chains across the approximately 670 repertoires, and some 12 million of those chains were shared by two or more donors. A nearest-neighbor algorithm error-corrected the raw reads and collapsed the reads into unique sequences, merging closely related sequences to remove PCR and sequencing errors. V, D and J gene segments were assigned by aligning CDR3 sequences to IMGT reference sequences. Each retained sequence needed at least a six-nucleotide match to both a V gene segment and a J gene segment. Rearrangements were classified as productive when the CDR3 lacked stop codons and remained in frame with V and J, and all other rearrangements were classified as non-productive. CDR3 was defined by IMGT convention, running from the second conserved V-encoded cysteine to the conserved J-encoded phenylalanine. Sequences without an unambiguous match to a single V gene segment were excluded from the earlier analysis of about 600 of the donors. An earlier analysis of 587 of the donors called V segments functional above 56.7% productive rearrangements and segregating when the between-donor standard deviation exceeded 5%. A statistical classification framework was built to diagnose cytomegalovirus status from the catalog of TCR beta chain sequences. In a later analysis, V and J genes were assigned by comparing TCR nucleotide sequences against IMGT/GENE-DB human TR gene sequences. Using the TCRdist pipeline, a later analysis assigned CDR3 sequences along with most-parsimonious VDJ recombination scenarios. A later analysis defined each TCR beta chain by its CDR3 amino acid sequence plus V-gene family, and excluded reads lacking a unique V-gene family. As a way to deal with suspected cross-contamination and a sequencing artifact, a later analysis dropped 450 to 700 nucleotide sequences that were highly shared and had low generation probability. In a later analysis, a clonal expansion index for each public chain was calculated from normalized within-repertoire ranks of inferred template counts. A later analysis computed generation probabilities with a VDJ recombination model fitted to out-of-frame rearrangements, and checked the results against IGoR. A later analysis scored TCR-TCR, TCR-HLA and TCR-CMV co-occurrence with hypergeometric tests, applying a repertoire-size bias correction to TCR pairs. In a later analysis, false discovery rates were estimated by permuting HLA or CMV assignments 20 times. In a later analysis, co-occurring TCRs were grouped with DBSCAN, and TCRdist sequence similarity was added when clustering was performed within HLA-allele-positive subsets. Repertoires with fewer than 30,000 or more than 120,000 public chains were left out of co-occurrence clustering, as were a handful of repertoires with anomalous nucleotide sharing. TCRdb provides this immuneACCESS table in a form limited to in-frame rearrangements. Some clones are lacking; in checked studies, under half of them reflect an unresolved V gene, and why the rest are absent is not known. V and J calls and clone size are given by that table; D and trimming were obtained from the DNA. The sample data list more than 100,000 clones, and more than 75% of these were observed just once. Of the sample, roughly 1.1% is held by the ten largest clones.

The cohort consisted of approximately 690 healthy bone marrow donors. At the time of sampling, all cohort members were nominally healthy, though unrecorded immune exposures were likely present. The donor tested CMV seronegative and was one of the 352 seronegative cohort members. A peripheral blood sample was collected from each donor, and TCR beta sequencing was performed on peripheral blood mononuclear cells. Genomic DNA was extracted from the blood cell samples with the Qiagen DNeasy Blood Extraction Kit. Sequenced material: PBMCs. The rearranged segments are TRBV2 and TRBJ2-7, with TRBD2 identical over 7 junction bases. This sequence was found in a male donor in good health and CMV-seronegative. CDR3 loop: CASNPSGSYEQYF. The sequenced DNA: TGTGCCAGCAACCCTAGCGGCTCCTACGAGCAGTACTTC.